The entry below gives a single TCR beta chain sequence along with its context. Antigen unknown. In germline, CDR1 is SGHRS, CDR2 YFSETQ. The CDR3 contains 16 residues. Trimming removed 4 bases at V and 1 base at J, with 17 bases between. These data belong to a study of cytomegalovirus exposure and HLA in healthy donors. Overall study findings and caveats: The productive fraction for most TCR beta V segments was about 87% or about 30% in an earlier analysis. Highest at DRB1 and lowest at HLA-C, TCR association rates differed among HLA loci in a later analysis.

PCR was performed using 60 Vbeta and 13 Jbeta primers. This table comes from immunoSEQ multiplex PCR, and its TCRdb copy is limited to in-frame clones, with some not included. Of 90,000 to 100,000 clones listed, roughly 81% are singletons. This chain uses TRBV5-1 with TRBJ1-2, with D possibly matching TRBD1 (6 bases). Sample: PBMCs. This TCR was recovered from a man aged 35 to 55 in good health and CMV-seronegative. In DNA form, the CDR3 reads TGCGCCAGCAGCCAAGATAGGGGGAGATTTAACTATGGCTACACCTTC. Translating gives CASSQDRGRFNYGYTF.